These T cell receptor beta chains were read from a single sample in a study of blood T cell repertoires in COVID-19. Using immunoSEQ multiplex PCR, the repertoire was profiled, and TCRdb retains in-frame clones only, with some absent. The table includes 200,000 to 250,000 clones, 82% detected once. The sequenced material came from peripheral blood. The receptors originated from a woman of 80 years or more with COVID-19, enrolled during active disease. CDR3s include the opening cysteine and the closing phenylalanine or tryptophan. The D gene is left open where the match is weak. Where a row states a size, it is once, few, many or the class of an expanded clone; other rows omit it.

V,D,J,size,DNA,CDR3
TRBV4-1,TRBD1,TRBJ2-1,-,TGCGCCAGCAGCCACTACAGGGGCCCGAATCACAATGAGCAGTTCTTC,CASSHYRGPNHNEQFF
TRBV10-1,TRBD2,TRBJ2-5,-,TGCGCCAGCAGTGAGTCGACTAGCGGGGGGTCCCAAGAGACCCAGTACTTC,CASSESTSGGSQETQYF
TRBV5-1,-,TRBJ1-1,-,TGCGCCAGCAGCTCAGGCTCCGGGGGGAATAGGCTGAACACTGAAGCTTTCTTT,CASSSGSGGNRLNTEAFF
TRBV30,-,TRBJ1-2,-,TGTGCCCTAATGACAGCGAACTATGGCTACACCTTC,CALMTANYGYTF
TRBV19,-,TRBJ2-7,-,TGTGCCAGTAGTATACGACAGAACTACGAGCAGTACTTC,CASSIRQNYEQYF
TRBV7-9,-,TRBJ1-2,-,TGTGCCAGCAGCTCCCGGGCAGGGGCCCGACCCTATGGCTACACCTTC,CASSSRAGARPYGYTF
TRBV10-3,-,TRBJ2-2,few,TGTGCCATCAGGACAGGTGGGGCGAGCACCGGGGAGCTGTTTTTT,CAIRTGGASTGELFF
TRBV27,-,TRBJ2-3,-,TGTGCCAGCGGATTGGGAGGAGATACGCAGTATTTT,CASGLGGDTQYF
TRBV24-1,-,TRBJ2-1,-,TGTGCCACCAGTGATCTTCGGAGTGTAGACAATGAGCAGTTCTTC,CATSDLRSVDNEQFF
TRBV18,-,TRBJ1-1,-,TGTGCCAGCTCACCGGGCCAACAACGGCGGGGTACTGAAGCTTTCTTT,CASSPGQQRRGTEAFF
TRBV6-5,-,TRBJ1-1,-,TGTGCCAGCAGGGTGACAGGCGCATCCACTGAAGCTTTCTTT,CASRVTGASTEAFF
TRBV11-2,-,TRBJ1-2,-,TGTGCCAGCAGCTCCCCTGACACGTTGAATTATGGCTACACCTTC,CASSSPDTLNYGYTF
TRBV28,-,TRBJ1-2,-,TGTGCCAGCGCGCAAGACTTTAGCCCCTATGGCTACACCTTC,CASAQDFSPYGYTF
TRBV25-1,TRBD1,TRBJ2-5,-,TGTGCCACCCAAGAACCCGGGACAGGGGGAAAGACCCAGTACTTC,CATQEPGTGGKTQYF
TRBV5-6,-,TRBJ1-4,-,TGTGCCAGCAGTTTGGAGGGGTCAACTAATGAAAAACTGTTTTTT,CASSLEGSTNEKLFF
TRBV7-9,TRBD1,TRBJ1-3,-,TGTGCCAGCAGCCTTGGACAGGCCGGAGGAAACACCATATATTTT,CASSLGQAGGNTIYF
TRBV7-6,TRBD1,TRBJ1-1,-,TGTGCCAGCAGCGGACAGGGGGGCACTGAAGCTTTCTTT,CASSGQGGTEAFF
TRBV19,-,TRBJ2-3,-,TGTGCCAGTAGTATAAGGGGAGATACGCAGTATTTT,CASSIRGDTQYF
TRBV6-6,TRBD1,TRBJ2-7,-,TGTGCCAGCAGGGGAACAGGGGGCTCTCGAACCTACGAGCAGTACTTC,CASRGTGGSRTYEQYF
TRBV6-5,-,TRBJ2-3,-,TGTGCCAGCTCCCTTCTTTTAGATACGCAGTATTTT,CASSLLLDTQYF
TRBV7-2,-,TRBJ1-2,-,TGTGCCAGCAGCTCAAACCTGGAGGTTGGCTACACCTTC,CASSSNLEVGYTF
TRBV5-1,-,TRBJ2-5,-,TGCGCCAGCAGCTTGATTGGACAGATTGTGGGAGAGACCCAGTACTTC,CASSLIGQIVGETQYF
TRBV3-1/TRBV3-2,TRBD2,TRBJ2-5,-,TGTGCCAGCAGCCTAGCGGGGGGGCAGGAGGAGACCCAGTACTTC,CASSLAGGQEETQYF
TRBV19,TRBD1,TRBJ2-2,-,TGTGCCAGTAGTCCTCGACAGGGTGGCGGGGAGCTGTTTTTT,CASSPRQGGGELFF
TRBV18,-,TRBJ2-7,-,TGTGCCAGCTCACCAGGTAGCGGCTACGAGCAGTACTTC,CASSPGSGYEQYF
TRBV2,-,TRBJ2-5,-,TGTGCCAGCATAAGGGGCCCCCAAGAGACCCAGTACTTC,CASIRGPQETQYF
TRBV5-8,-,TRBJ2-7,-,TGTGCCAGCAGCTTGCTCGGTAAAGACTACGAGCAGTACTTC,CASSLLGKDYEQYF
TRBV5-6,TRBD2,TRBJ2-1,-,TGTGCCAGCAGCTGGGGACTAGCGGGGGACAATGAGCAGTTCTTC,CASSWGLAGDNEQFF
TRBV9,TRBD1,TRBJ2-5,-,TGTGCCAGCAGCGTCTCAGGGGGCGGGAAGGAGACCCAGTACTTC,CASSVSGGGKETQYF
TRBV6-5,-,TRBJ1-5,once,TGTGCCAGCATAACAGGGTACATCGGCAATCAGCCCCAGCATTTT,CASITGYIGNQPQHF
TRBV2,-,TRBJ1-4,-,TGTGCCAGCAGTATCACAGGATTCGGGGAAAAACTGTTTTTT,CASSITGFGEKLFF
TRBV7-8,-,TRBJ2-5,-,TGTGCCAGCAGCTCCCAGGGCACCCAGTACTTC,CASSSQGTQYF
TRBV7-9,-,TRBJ1-5,-,TGTGCCAGCAGCTTACGACAGGTGCGAACGTGCCAGCATTTT,CASSLRQVRTCQHF
TRBV15,TRBD2,TRBJ2-7,-,TGTGCCACCAGCCCTAATAGCGGGGGGTTCTCTTTCTACGAGCAGTACTTC,CATSPNSGGFSFYEQYF